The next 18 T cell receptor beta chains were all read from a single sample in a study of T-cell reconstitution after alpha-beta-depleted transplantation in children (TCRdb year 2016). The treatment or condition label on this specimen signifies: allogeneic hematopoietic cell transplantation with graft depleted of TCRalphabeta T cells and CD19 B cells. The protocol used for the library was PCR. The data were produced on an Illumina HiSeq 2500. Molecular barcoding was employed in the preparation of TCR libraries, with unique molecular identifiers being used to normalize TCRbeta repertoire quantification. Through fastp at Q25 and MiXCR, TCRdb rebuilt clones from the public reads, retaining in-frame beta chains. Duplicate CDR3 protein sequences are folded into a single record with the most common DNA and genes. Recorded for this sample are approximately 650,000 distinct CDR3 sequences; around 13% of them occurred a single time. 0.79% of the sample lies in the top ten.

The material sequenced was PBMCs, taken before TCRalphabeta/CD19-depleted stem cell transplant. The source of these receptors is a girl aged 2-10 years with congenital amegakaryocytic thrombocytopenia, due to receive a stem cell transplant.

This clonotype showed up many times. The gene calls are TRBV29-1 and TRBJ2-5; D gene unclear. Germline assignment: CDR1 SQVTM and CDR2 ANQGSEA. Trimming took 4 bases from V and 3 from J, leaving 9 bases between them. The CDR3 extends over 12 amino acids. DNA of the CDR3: TGCAGCGTTGTGGGGAACGAAGAGACCCAGTACTTC. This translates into CSVVGNEETQYF.

CDR3 protein: CASSQIPGTGELFF. CDR3 DNA: TGTGCCAGCAGCCAAATACCCGGCACCGGGGAGCTGTTTTTT. The chain has TRBV3-1 and TRBJ2-2, with D hard to call. The V and J ends lost 2 bases and 4 bases respectively, with 8 bases between them. This CDR3 contains 14 residues. CDR1 and CDR2 from the germline V gene are LGHDT and YNNKEL (reference sequence). Complete variable domain (other parts from reference TRBV3-1 and TRBJ2-2): DTAVSQTPKYLVTQMGNDKSIKCEQNLGHDTMYWYKQDSKKFLKIMFSYNNKELIINETVPNRFSPKSPDKAHLNLHINSLELGDSAVYFCASSQIPGTGELFFGEGSRLTVL.

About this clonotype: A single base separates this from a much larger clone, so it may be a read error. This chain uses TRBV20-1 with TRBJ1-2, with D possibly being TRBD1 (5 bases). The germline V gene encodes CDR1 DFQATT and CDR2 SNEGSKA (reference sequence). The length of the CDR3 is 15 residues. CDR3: CSARVAVRVGGGDTF. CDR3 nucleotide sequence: TGCAGTGCTAGAGTTGCTGTGCGAGTCGGGGGTGGCGACACCTTC.

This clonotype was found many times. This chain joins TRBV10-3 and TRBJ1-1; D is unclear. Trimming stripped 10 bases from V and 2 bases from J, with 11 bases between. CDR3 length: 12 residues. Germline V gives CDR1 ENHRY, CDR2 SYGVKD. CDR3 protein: CASGILNTEAFF. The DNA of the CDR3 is TGTGCCAGCGGGATCCTAAACACTGAAGCTTTCTTT.

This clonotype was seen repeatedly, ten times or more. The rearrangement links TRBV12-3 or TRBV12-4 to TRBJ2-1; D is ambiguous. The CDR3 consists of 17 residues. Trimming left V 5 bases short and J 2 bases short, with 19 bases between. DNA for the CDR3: TGTGCCAGCAGTCCCTTCGGTCGGAGAGTCGCCTACAATGAGCAGTTCTTC. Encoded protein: CASSPFGRRVAYNEQFF.

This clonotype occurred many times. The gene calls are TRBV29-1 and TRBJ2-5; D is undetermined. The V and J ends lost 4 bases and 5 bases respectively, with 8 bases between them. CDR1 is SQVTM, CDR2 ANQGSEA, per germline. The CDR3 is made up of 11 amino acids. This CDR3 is CSVGPAETQYF. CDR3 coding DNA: TGCAGCGTTGGTCCGGCCGAGACCCAGTACTTC.

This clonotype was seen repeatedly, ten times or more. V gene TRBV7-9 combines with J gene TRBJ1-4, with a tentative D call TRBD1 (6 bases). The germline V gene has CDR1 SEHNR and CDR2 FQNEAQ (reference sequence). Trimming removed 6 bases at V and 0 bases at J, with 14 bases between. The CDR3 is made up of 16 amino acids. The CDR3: CASREGGMTTNEKLFF. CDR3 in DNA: TGTGCCAGCAGGGAAGGGGGGATGACAACTAATGAAAAACTGTTTTTT.

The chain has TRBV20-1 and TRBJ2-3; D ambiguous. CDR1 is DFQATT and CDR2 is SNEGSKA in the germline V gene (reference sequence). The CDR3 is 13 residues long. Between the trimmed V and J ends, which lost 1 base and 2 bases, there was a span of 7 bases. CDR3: CSARVGYTDTQYF. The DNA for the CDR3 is TGCAGTGCTAGAGTCGGGTACACAGATACGCAGTATTTT.

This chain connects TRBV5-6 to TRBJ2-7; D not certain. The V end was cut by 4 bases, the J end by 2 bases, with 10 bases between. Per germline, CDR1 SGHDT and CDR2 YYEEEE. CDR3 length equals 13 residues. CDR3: CASSPDQTYEQYF. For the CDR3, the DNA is TGTGCCAGCAGCCCGGACCAGACCTACGAGCAGTACTTC.

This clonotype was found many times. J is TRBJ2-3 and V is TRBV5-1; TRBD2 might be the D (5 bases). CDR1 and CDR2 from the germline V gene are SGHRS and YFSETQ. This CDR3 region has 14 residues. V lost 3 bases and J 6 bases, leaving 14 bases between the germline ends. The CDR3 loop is CASSWGDSRDTQYF. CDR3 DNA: TGCGCCAGCAGCTGGGGAGACTCCAGGGATACGCAGTATTTT.

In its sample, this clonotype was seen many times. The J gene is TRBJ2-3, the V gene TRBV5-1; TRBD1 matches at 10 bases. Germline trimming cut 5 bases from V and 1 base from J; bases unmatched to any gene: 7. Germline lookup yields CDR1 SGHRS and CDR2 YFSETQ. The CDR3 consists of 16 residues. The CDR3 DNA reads TGCGCCAGCAGGATAATAGGACAGGGGGGCACAGATACGCAGTATTTT. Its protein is CASRIIGQGGTDTQYF.

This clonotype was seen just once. CDR3: CATSRPKSGTSVSTDTQYF. DNA of the CDR3: TGTGCCACCAGCAGACCCAAATCCGGGACTAGCGTCAGCACAGATACGCAGTATTTT. The rearrangement links TRBV15 to TRBJ2-3; TRBD2 agrees at 10 bases. This CDR3 has 19 residues. V gave up 2 bases and J gave up 0 bases; unmatched junction bases: 11. Per germline, CDR1 LNHNV and CDR2 YYDKDF (reference sequence).

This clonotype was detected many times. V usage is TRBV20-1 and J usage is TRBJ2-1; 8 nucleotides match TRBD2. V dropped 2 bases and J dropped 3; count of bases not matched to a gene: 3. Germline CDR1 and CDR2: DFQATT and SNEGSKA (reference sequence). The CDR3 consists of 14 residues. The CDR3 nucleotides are TGCAGTGCTAGACGGGGGGGCAACTACAATGAGCAGTTCTTC. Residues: CSARRGGNYNEQFF.

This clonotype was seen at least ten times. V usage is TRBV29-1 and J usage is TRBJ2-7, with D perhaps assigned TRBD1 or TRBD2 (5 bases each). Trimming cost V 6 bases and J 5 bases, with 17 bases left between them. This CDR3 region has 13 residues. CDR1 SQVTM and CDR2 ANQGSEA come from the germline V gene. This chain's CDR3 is CSVASTRDHEQYF. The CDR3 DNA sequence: TGCAGCGTCGCTAGCACACGGGACCACGAGCAGTACTTC.

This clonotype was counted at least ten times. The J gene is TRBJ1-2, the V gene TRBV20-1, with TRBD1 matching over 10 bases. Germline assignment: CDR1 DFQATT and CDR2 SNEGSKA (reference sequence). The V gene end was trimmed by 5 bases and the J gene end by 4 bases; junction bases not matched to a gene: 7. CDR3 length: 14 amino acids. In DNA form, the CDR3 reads TGCAGTGCTCGTAGGACAGGGGGGAGCTATGGCTACACCTTC. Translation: CSARRTGGSYGYTF.

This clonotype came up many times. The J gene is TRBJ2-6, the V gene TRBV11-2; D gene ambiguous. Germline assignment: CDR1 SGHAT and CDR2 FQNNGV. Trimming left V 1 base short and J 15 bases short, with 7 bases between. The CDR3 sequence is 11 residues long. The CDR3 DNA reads TGTGCCAGCAGCTTAGTGAGCAGCCTGACTTTC. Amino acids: CASSLVSSLTF.

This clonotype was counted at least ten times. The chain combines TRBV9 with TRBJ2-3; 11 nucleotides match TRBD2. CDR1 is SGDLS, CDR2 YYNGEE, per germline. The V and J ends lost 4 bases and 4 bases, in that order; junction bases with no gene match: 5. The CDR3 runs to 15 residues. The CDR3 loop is CASSLSGRVSDTQYF. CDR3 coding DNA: TGTGCCAGCAGCCTTAGCGGGAGGGTTTCAGATACGCAGTATTTT.

Written as DNA, the CDR3 is TGTGCCAGCAGTGAACCAGGGGGGTCGTACGAGCAGTACTTC. It specifies CASSEPGGSYEQYF. J is TRBJ2-7 and V is TRBV25-1, with D tentatively TRBD1 (7 bases). Trimming took 2 bases from V and 4 from J, leaving 12 bases between them. The germline V gene encodes CDR1 MGHDK and CDR2 SYGVNS. This CDR3 region has 14 residues.